The 4 T cell receptor beta chains in this list originate from one sample, sequenced in a study of blood T cell repertoires in COVID-19. Sequencing used immunoSEQ multiplex PCR; TCRdb keeps in-frame clones, though not all of them. The sample carries 70,000 to 100,000 clones, about four fifths recorded once. The source material was peripheral blood. The receptor set was obtained from a woman older than 75 with acute or convalescent COVID-19.

The V gene is TRBV11-2, the J gene TRBJ1-3; D gene unclear. Trimming pared 3 bases from V and 3 bases from J, leaving 3 bases between. Germline V gene lookup returns CDR1 SGHAT and CDR2 FQNNGV. The CDR3 loop spans 12 amino acids. The CDR3: CASSFRGNTIYF. In nucleotides, the CDR3 is TGTGCCAGCAGCTTTCGTGGAAACACCATATATTTT.

The chain carries TRBV27 and TRBJ1-1; weak D call: TRBD1 (5 bases). The V gene's germline CDR1 is MNHEY and CDR2 SMNVEV (reference sequence). The germline V and J ends were trimmed by 7 bases and 1 base, with 16 bases remaining between them. The CDR3 is made up of 15 amino acids. This CDR3 is CASTTGPGGNTEAFF. DNA of the CDR3: TGTGCCAGCACTACCGGCCCCGGGGGGAACACTGAAGCTTTCTTT.

The chain has TRBV7-2 and TRBJ2-1; 9 bases are a match to TRBD2. The germline CDR1 and CDR2 sequences are SGHTA and FQGNSA. After removal of 1 base from V and 9 bases from J, the junction contained 7 bases not matched to a gene. This CDR3 comprises 15 residues. CDR3: CASSLGGGAAAEQFF. The CDR3 region has the DNA TGTGCCAGCAGCTTAGGCGGGGGGGCCGCTGCTGAGCAGTTCTTC.

The chain uses TRBV19 and TRBJ1-1; D gene uncertain. CDR3 length: 14 residues. V was trimmed by 3 bases and J by 0 bases, leaving 8 bases between them. Germline-derived CDR1 and CDR2 are LNHDA and SQIVND (reference sequence). The CDR3 DNA reads as TGTGCCAGTAGTATCGACACACTGAACACTGAAGCTTTCTTT. Its translation: CASSIDTLNTEAFF.